This TCR beta chain appears in the sequencing data of a study of OX40 agonist ivuxolimab in advanced cancers. CDR1 and CDR2 from the germline V gene are LNHDA and SQIVND (reference sequence). After removal of 5 bases from V and 7 bases from J, the junction contained 9 bases not matched to a gene. CDR3 length: 15 amino acids. The protocol was immunoSEQ multiplex PCR, while the TCRdb copy is restricted to in-frame clones and leaves out a portion. This sample has around 60,000 clones, with under 90% found just once. The input for sequencing was CD4+ or CD8+ T cells sorted from blood, taken in a trial of the OX40 agonist ivuxolimab. The clonotype comes from an adult with an advanced solid tumor such as melanoma, head and neck, liver or kidney cancer. V gene TRBV19 combines with J gene TRBJ1-4, with 8 nucleotides matching TRBD1. The CDR3 loop is CASSLRTGLGEKLFF. CDR3 in DNA: TGTGCCAGTAGTCTCCGGACAGGGTTGGGTGAAAAACTGTTTTTT.